One sample yielded the 20 T cell receptor beta chains listed below, sequenced in a study of cytomegalovirus exposure and HLA in healthy donors. A multiplex PCR was run with 60 Vbeta primers and 13 Jbeta primers. Method: immunoSEQ multiplex PCR; TCRdb's copy keeps in-frame clones and lacks some. The table counts over 50,000 clones; approximately 8.9% lies in the top ten. Sequenced sample: PBMCs. Receptors originate from a man aged 45 to 65 in good health and CMV-seropositive.

The rearrangement uses TRBV18 and TRBJ1-4; D is ambiguous. This CDR3 has 15 residues. Trimming removed 0 bases from V and 7 bases from J, with 12 bases in between. Germline V gene lookup returns CDR1 KGHSH and CDR2 LQKENI. CDR3 sequence reads: CASSPPKVEGEKLFF. The CDR3 DNA reads as TGTGCCAGCTCACCACCTAAGGTCGAGGGTGAAAAACTGTTTTTT.

The chain links TRBV19 to TRBJ1-1, with a possible D match to TRBD1 (5 bases). V lost 6 bases, J lost 0 bases, and 14 bases lay in between. CDR1 and CDR2 (germline): LNHDA, SQIVND (reference sequence). CDR3 length: 15 residues. The DNA of the CDR3 is TGTGCCAGTAGGACCCCAGGGAACATGAACACTGAAGCTTTCTTT. Encoded protein: CASRTPGNMNTEAFF. Filled out from reference TRBV19 and TRBJ1-1, the complete variable domain reads DGGITQSPKYLFRKEGQNVTLSCEQNLNHDAMYWYRQDPGQGLRLIYYSQIVNDFQKGDIAEGYSVSREKKESFPLTVTSAQKNPTAFYLCASRTPGNMNTEAFFGQGTRLTVV.

The chain carries TRBV30 and TRBJ2-5; 8 nucleotides agree with TRBD2. After removal of 4 bases from V and 4 bases from J, the junction contained 11 bases not matched to a gene. The CDR3 loop spans 15 amino acids. CDR1 is GTSNPN and CDR2 is SVGIG in the germline V gene (reference sequence). This chain's CDR3 is CAWTPNSGDAETQYF. The DNA of the CDR3 is TGTGCCTGGACCCCTAATAGCGGGGACGCAGAGACCCAGTACTTC.

The chain carries TRBV18 and TRBJ2-7, with a tentative D call TRBD2 (5 bases). The CDR3 runs 15 residues. Trimming took 2 bases from V and 0 from J, leaving 11 bases between them. Germline V gives CDR1 KGHSH, CDR2 LQKENI. CDR3 DNA sequence: TGTGCCAGCTCACCAGGGAGTACAAGCTCCTACGAGCAGTACTTC. This translates into CASSPGSTSSYEQYF.

The V gene is TRBV7-2, the J gene TRBJ2-3; D gene ambiguous. The CDR3 loop spans 14 amino acids. V was trimmed by 6 bases and J by 9 bases, leaving 19 bases between them. Germline loops: CDR1 SGHTA, CDR2 FQGNSA. In nucleotides, the CDR3 is TGTGCCAGCAGTTACCCAGGTTCTGTTCTCACGCAGTATTTT. It is translated as CASSYPGSVLTQYF.

The chain employs TRBV5-1 and TRBJ2-7; a possible D gene is TRBD1 (6 bases). CDR1 and CDR2 (germline): SGHRS, YFSETQ. The CDR3 loop spans 15 amino acids. V lost 2 bases to trimming and J lost 2 bases, with 14 bases between them. The CDR3 spells CASSFKGQSAYEQYF. In DNA, the CDR3 is TGCGCCAGCAGCTTTAAAGGACAGTCCGCCTACGAGCAGTACTTC.

This chain connects TRBV7-9 to TRBJ1-1; D call uncertain. V was pared by 2 bases and J by 1 base, with 5 bases between. This CDR3 has 13 residues. CDR1 is SEHNR, CDR2 FQNEAQ, per germline (reference sequence). The CDR3 sequence: CASSLSGNTEAFF. The CDR3 region has the DNA TGTGCCAGCAGCTTATCCGGGAACACTGAAGCTTTCTTT.

The chain combines TRBV28 with TRBJ2-7; D not certain. Germline values: CDR1 MDHEN, CDR2 SYDVKM. V lost 2 bases and J lost 3, with 5 bases in between. This CDR3 is 12 amino acids long. The CDR3 sequence is CASSLNNYEQYF. CDR3 DNA sequence: TGTGCCAGCAGTTTAAACAACTACGAGCAGTACTTC.

This chain joins TRBV28 and TRBJ1-4; 10 bases align to TRBD1. Germline V gene data show CDR1 as MDHEN and CDR2 as SYDVKM. The CDR3 totals 14 residues. Trimming removed 2 bases from V and 10 bases from J; junction bases left unmatched: 4. DNA of the CDR3: TGTGCCAGCAGTTTAACCGGGACAGGGGCAAAACTGTTTTTT. Its protein product is CASSLTGTGAKLFF.

The V and J genes are TRBV7-2 and TRBJ2-7, with D maybe TRBD2 (6 bases). Per the germline V gene, CDR1 is SGHTA and CDR2 is FQGNSA. The V end was cut by 8 bases, the J end by 1 base, with 15 bases between. The CDR3 has 14 residues. The CDR3 loop is CASQPRRESYEQYF. The CDR3 DNA reads TGTGCCAGCCAACCAAGGAGGGAGTCCTACGAGCAGTACTTC.

The V call is TRBV28, the J call TRBJ2-2; 10 bases match TRBD1. Looked up from germline, CDR1 is MDHEN and CDR2 is SYDVKM. V was clipped by 3 bases and J by 6 bases; unmatched bases: 4. CDR3 length: 15 amino acids. DNA for the CDR3: TGTGCCAGCAGTTTGGGACAGGGGTGGGCCGGGGAGCTGTTTTTT. Translated: CASSLGQGWAGELFF.

DNA of the CDR3: TGTGCCAGCGGGGGGACAGCCTCCTACGAGCAGTACTTC. Translation gives CASGGTASYEQYF. V and J are TRBV6-5 and TRBJ2-7; D may be TRBD1 (7 bases). Germline CDR1 and CDR2: MNHEY and SVGAGI. The CDR3 is made up of 13 amino acids. V was cut by 8 bases and J by 0 bases, with 11 bases left in between.

The chain uses TRBV5-1 and TRBJ2-7; 8 bases are shared with TRBD2. The V gene end was trimmed by 0 bases and the J gene end by 6 bases; junction bases not matched to a gene: 8. Germline values: CDR1 SGHRS, CDR2 YFSETQ. The CDR3 consists of 15 residues. This chain's CDR3 is CASSLGAGGAREQYF. The DNA of the CDR3 is TGCGCCAGCAGCTTGGGGGCGGGAGGAGCTCGCGAGCAGTACTTC. Variable domain in full (rest from reference TRBV5-1 and TRBJ2-7): KAGVTQTPRYLIKTRGQQVTLSCSPISGHRSVSWYQQTPGQGLQFLFEYFSETQRNKGNFPGRFSGRQFSNSRSEMNVSTLELGDSALYLCASSLGAGGAREQYFGPGTRLTVT.

The V gene is TRBV6-5, the J gene TRBJ1-2, with 8 bases lining up with TRBD1. Looked up from germline, CDR1 is MNHEY and CDR2 is SVGAGI. The trim removed 8 bases at V and 2 bases at J, leaving 7 bases unmatched. The CDR3 is made up of 14 amino acids. This CDR3 reads CASGMDRENYGYTF. DNA for the CDR3: TGTGCCAGCGGGATGGACAGGGAGAACTATGGCTACACCTTC.

This rearrangement joins TRBV11-2 to TRBJ2-7, with TRBD1 matching 7 bases. J gave up 2 bases and V 2 bases, and 0 bases lay outside the gene matches. Germline CDR1 SGHAT, CDR2 FQNNGV. The CDR3 is 13 amino acids. The DNA of the CDR3 is TGTGCCAGCAGCTTAAGGGGGCCCTACGAGCAGTACTTC. Protein: CASSLRGPYEQYF.

This chain uses TRBV9 with TRBJ2-7, with TRBD1 matching 8 bases. The V gene's germline CDR1 is SGDLS and CDR2 YYNGEE. The CDR3 totals 16 residues. The V segment lost 0 bases and the J segment 5 bases; nucleotides outside the gene matches: 10. The CDR3 sequence: CASSVAPGTGRDEQYF. In nucleotides, the CDR3 is TGTGCCAGCAGCGTAGCTCCCGGGACAGGAAGAGACGAGCAGTACTTC.

The genes are TRBV14 and TRBJ2-5, with D possibly being TRBD1 (6 bases). Germline CDR1 reads SGHDN; CDR2 reads FVKESK. This CDR3 is built from 15 residues. The germline V and J ends were trimmed by 3 bases and 5 bases, with 16 bases remaining between them. The DNA for the CDR3 is TGTGCCAGCAGCCAGCCTGGACAGCCTACCGAGACCCAGTACTTC. Its translation is CASSQPGQPTETQYF.

The genes are TRBV6-6 and TRBJ2-7; a possible D gene is TRBD2 (5 bases). V was cut by 2 bases and J by 5 bases, with 13 bases left in between. From germline, CDR1 is MNHNY and CDR2 SVGAGI (reference sequence). The CDR3 totals 14 residues. The CDR3 coding sequence is TGTGCCAGCAGTTACACGACTACCCGGCACGAGCAGTACTTC. Residues: CASSYTTTRHEQYF.

The genes are TRBV11-3 and TRBJ2-7; D gene uncertain. Trimming stripped 7 bases from V and 0 bases from J, with 10 bases between. Germline CDR1 reads SGHNT; CDR2 reads YENEEA. This CDR3 comprises 13 residues. CDR3 DNA sequence: TGTGCCAGCATGGAAACAGTCTCCTACGAGCAGTACTTC. This encodes CASMETVSYEQYF.

The chain uses TRBV10-3 and TRBJ2-1; 10 bases line up with TRBD2. Germline V gene sequence: CDR1 ENHRY, CDR2 SYGVKD. J lost 6 bases, V lost 10 bases, and 6 bases had no gene match. The CDR3 spans 13 residues. CDR3 nucleotides: TGTGCCACCCATCCTAGCGGGAGCAATGAGCAGTTCTTC. This translates into CATHPSGSNEQFF.